What follows are 30 T cell receptor beta chains derived from one specimen sequenced in a study of graft-versus-host responses after intestinal transplantation. The culture paired around 200,000 irradiated violet-dye-labeled stimulators with around 200,000 CFSE-labeled responders. Sequencing used immunoSEQ multiplex PCR; TCRdb keeps in-frame clones, though not all of them. The sample lists 15,000 or so clones, 30% to 40% seen once, with roughly 2% in the top ten. Sequencing used alloreactive CD8+ T cells from a mixed lymphocyte reaction culture, obtained before intestinal transplant. The subset denotes: CFSE-low proliferating T cells sorted from approximately 6-day pre-transplant mixed lymphocyte reaction (GvH or HvG direction). The receptors were gathered from a human patient who received an intestinal transplant.

This clone turned up a few times. The V and J genes are TRBV19 and TRBJ1-2; D might be TRBD1 (6 bases). The CDR3 has 16 residues. Germline CDR1 reads LNHDA; CDR2 reads SQIVND (reference sequence). Deletions cut 1 base from V and 8 bases from J, with 20 bases between. CDR3 amino acids: CASSIAPAGAAGGYTF. The CDR3 DNA reads as TGTGCCAGTAGTATAGCCCCGGCAGGGGCGGCCGGCGGCTACACCTTC.

The gene calls are TRBV7-9 and TRBJ2-5, with 11 bases that match TRBD1. Germline V gives CDR1 SEHNR, CDR2 FQNEAQ (reference sequence). V dropped 5 bases and J dropped 3; count of bases not matched to a gene: 8. There are 16 residues in the CDR3. As DNA, the CDR3 is TGTGCCAGCAGCGACCGGGACAGGGGGTATGAAGAGACCCAGTACTTC. Amino acids: CASSDRDRGYEETQYF.

Notes on this clone: The same CDR3 can be traced to other DNA sequences in this sample. The chain joins TRBV30 to TRBJ1-1; D is uncertain. V gave up 0 bases and J gave up 0 bases, with 5 bases separating them. The germline CDR1 and CDR2 sequences are GTSNPN and SVGIG (reference sequence). This CDR3 region has 13 residues. CDR3 DNA sequence: TGTGCCTGGAGTGTTTCAGTGAACACTGAAGCTTTCTTT. As protein: CAWSVSVNTEAFF.

This clone was seen a few times. The V and J genes are TRBV5-1 and TRBJ2-5; D is perhaps TRBD1 (5 bases). Trimming stripped 3 bases from V and 1 base from J, with 10 bases between. CDR1 is SGHRS, CDR2 YFSETQ, per germline. This CDR3 has 14 amino acids. CDR3 DNA: TGCGCCAGCAGCTCGGAGACAGTCCAAGAGACCCAGTACTTC. Protein product: CASSSETVQETQYF.

In its sample, this clone was seen a few times. The chain links TRBV29-1 to TRBJ2-1; 7 bases are a match to TRBD1. With V trimmed by 7 bases and J by 0 bases, 6 bases remained unmatched. CDR3 length: 14 residues. CDR1 is SQVTM and CDR2 is ANQGSEA in the germline V gene. CDR3 nucleotides: TGCAGCGGCATGACAGGGTCCTCCTACAATGAGCAGTTCTTC. This gives the protein CSGMTGSSYNEQFF.

The chain is built from TRBV10-3 and TRBJ2-5; 7 bases line up with TRBD2. The J call may be faulty, since TRBJ2-7 better matches the DNA end. Germline loops: CDR1 ENHRY, CDR2 SYGVKD. The CDR3 length is 13 residues. The CDR3 sequence is CATSGDGTCEQYF. In DNA form, the CDR3 reads TGTGCCACGAGCGGGGACGGGACCTGCGAGCAGTACTTC.

This clone has more than one count but fewer than ten. The rearrangement joins TRBV11-2 to TRBJ2-2; no firm D call. V was trimmed by 4 bases and J by 5 bases, leaving 5 bases between them. Germline values: CDR1 SGHAT, CDR2 FQNNGV. This CDR3 has 12 residues. CDR3 sequence: CASSYMTGELFF. Written as DNA, the CDR3 is TGTGCCAGCAGCTACATGACCGGGGAGCTGTTTTTT.

Within the sample, this clone is medium-sized. The rearrangement links TRBV4-3 to TRBJ1-3; 11 bases are shared with TRBD1. Germline CDR1 LGHNA, CDR2 YSLEER. CDR3 length equals 15 residues. V shed 1 base, J shed 6 bases, and the junction held 2 bases outside the gene matches. This CDR3 reads CASSQGTGGENTIYF. The DNA of the CDR3 is TGCGCCAGCAGCCAAGGGACAGGGGGCGAAAACACCATATATTTT.

This clone was seen a handful of times. This rearrangement joins TRBV4-3 to TRBJ1-2, with D perhaps matching TRBD1 (5 bases). Trimming removed 0 bases at V and 8 bases at J, with 19 bases between. CDR3 length: 16 amino acids. Germline values: CDR1 LGHNA, CDR2 YSLEER. The CDR3, as DNA: TGCGCCAGCAGCCAAGATCGGGGTGGGGGGACGGCGGGCTACACCTTC. Translating it yields CASSQDRGGGTAGYTF.

V and J are TRBV7-2 and TRBJ1-1; D perhaps matches TRBD1 (5 bases). Looked up from germline, CDR1 is SGHTA and CDR2 is FQGNSA. Trimming cost V 2 bases and J 0 bases, with 13 bases left between them. There are 16 residues in the CDR3. CDR3 sequence: CASSLPLGDMNTEAFF. The CDR3, as DNA: TGTGCCAGCAGCTTACCTTTAGGGGATATGAACACTGAAGCTTTCTTT.

This clone turned up a few times. This chain links TRBV7-9 with TRBJ2-7; tentatively, D is TRBD1 (6 bases). CDR1 SEHNR and CDR2 FQNEAQ come from the germline V gene (reference sequence). There are 13 residues in the CDR3. The V end lost 5 bases, the J end lost 13 bases, and 21 bases lay between the germline ends. In DNA, the CDR3 is TGTGCCAGCAGCGGCACGACAGGTACCCCAACTTACTTC. This encodes CASSGTTGTPTYF. Looking up the rest from reference TRBV7-9 and TRBJ2-7 gives the full variable domain: DTGVSQNPRHKITKRGQNVTFRCDPISEHNRLYWYRQTLGQGPEFLTYFQNEAQLEKSRLLSDRFSAERPKGSFSTLEIQRTEQGDSAMYLCASSGTTGTPTYFGPGTRLTVT.

The gene calls are TRBV7-9 and TRBJ1-2, with TRBD1 identical over 7 bases. The ends lost 1 base at V and 5 bases at J; junction bases unmatched: 10. Germline V gives CDR1 SEHNR, CDR2 FQNEAQ (reference sequence). The CDR3 loop spans 16 amino acids. As DNA, the CDR3 is TGTGCCAGCAGCTTAGTGGGGGGACAGTTAAGTTATGGCTACACCTTC. This encodes CASSLVGGQLSYGYTF.

This clone was detected a few times. This chain links TRBV4-3 with TRBJ1-3, with 8 bases fitting TRBD1. This CDR3 contains 15 residues. The V gene end was trimmed by 1 base and the J gene end by 2 bases; junction bases not matched to a gene: 1. Germline V CDR1 and CDR2: LGHNA, YSLEER. The CDR3 loop reads CASSQGTGTGNTIYF. The CDR3 nucleotides read TGCGCCAGCAGCCAAGGGACAGGGACTGGAAACACCATATATTTT.

In this sample, this clone turned up once. This chain links TRBV19 with TRBJ2-4; 7 positions agree with TRBD1. The germline gives CDR1 LNHDA, CDR2 SQIVND (reference sequence). Trimming removed 11 bases from V and 5 bases from J; junction bases left unmatched: 9. The length of the CDR3 is 13 residues. The CDR3 sequence: CAVRGMGENIQYF. For the CDR3, the DNA is TGTGCCGTCAGGGGGATGGGGGAAAACATTCAGTACTTC.

This clone was found a few times. The chain is built from TRBV11-2 and TRBJ1-6; D not certain. The CDR3 consists of 16 residues. Between the trimmed V and J ends, which lost 2 bases and 3 bases, there was a span of 11 bases. Germline V gene data show CDR1 as SGHAT and CDR2 as FQNNGV. CDR3 protein: CASSLSSPLYNSPLHF. The CDR3 coding sequence is TGTGCCAGCAGCTTAAGTAGCCCTCTCTATAATTCACCCCTCCACTTT.

The chain couples TRBV9 to TRBJ2-1, with 10 bases fitting TRBD1. Germline assignment: CDR1 SGDLS and CDR2 YYNGEE. CDR3 length: 14 amino acids. V shed 3 bases, J shed 4 bases, and the junction held 1 base outside the gene matches. CDR3 sequence (DNA): TGTGCCAGCAGCGAGGACAGGGGGTACAATGAGCAGTTCTTC. Translation gives CASSEDRGYNEQFF.

The CDR3 DNA is TGTGCCAGCAGCCCGGAGACGCACTACTCTGGGGCCAACGTCCTGACTTTC. Protein: CASSPETHYSGANVLTF. This chain joins TRBV5-8 and TRBJ2-6; D not certain. The germline gives CDR1 SGHTS, CDR2 YDEGEE. CDR3 size: 17 residues. V was cut by 4 bases and J by 0 bases, with 14 bases left in between.

This chain links TRBV7-9 with TRBJ2-7; TRBD1 is a possible D gene (6 bases). The length of the CDR3 is 15 residues. Deletions cut 5 bases from V and 2 bases from J, with 16 bases between. The germline V gene encodes CDR1 SEHNR and CDR2 FQNEAQ (reference sequence). CDR3 sequence (DNA): TGTGCCAGCAGCCCAGTGGACAGTCGGACCTACGAGCAGTACTTC. Translation: CASSPVDSRTYEQYF.

This clone turned up a few times. The V gene is TRBV6-1, the J gene TRBJ1-2; tentative D call: TRBD1 (5 bases). Germline V gene lookup returns CDR1 MNHNS and CDR2 SASEGT. Trimming stripped 7 bases from V and 8 bases from J, with 17 bases between. This CDR3 has 13 amino acids. The CDR3 DNA reads TGTGCCAGCATGGAAGGGCAGGGCCTAGGCTACACCTTC. Protein: CASMEGQGLGYTF.

This clone is medium-sized (0.01 to 0.1%). The chain joins TRBV7-9 to TRBJ2-7; 9 bases are a match to TRBD1. Trimming removed 5 bases from V and 5 bases from J; junction bases left unmatched: 7. CDR1 is SEHNR and CDR2 is FQNEAQ in the germline V gene (reference sequence). This CDR3 contains 14 residues. In DNA, the CDR3 is TGTGCCAGCAGCCCGGGACAGGGCTGGGACGAGCAGTACTTC. Protein sequence: CASSPGQGWDEQYF.

This clone was detected a few times. The chain has TRBV2 and TRBJ2-2; possible D gene TRBD2, 5 bases. The CDR3 is 18 residues long. The germline V gene has CDR1 SNHLY and CDR2 FYNNEI. The V end was cut by 5 bases, the J end by 0 bases, with 19 bases between. This CDR3 reads CASSPEGPLGTNTGELFF. The CDR3 nucleotides are TGTGCCAGCAGTCCCGAAGGCCCACTAGGAACGAACACCGGGGAGCTGTTTTTT.

This clone showed up just a few times. The genes are TRBV30 and TRBJ1-3; D is ambiguous. The CDR3 extends over 12 amino acids. Deletions cut 5 bases from V and 5 bases from J, with 10 bases between. Germline V gene data show CDR1 as GTSNPN and CDR2 as SVGIG (reference sequence). In DNA form, the CDR3 reads TGTGCCTGGGGCGGGGATAGAAACACCATATATTTT. Residues: CAWGGDRNTIYF.

The V gene is TRBV9, the J gene TRBJ2-2, with 10 bases matching TRBD2. The CDR3 extends over 19 amino acids. V lost 3 bases, J lost 6 bases, and 17 bases stayed unmatched. Germline-derived CDR1 and CDR2 are SGDLS and YYNGEE. CDR3 region: CASSANSGGSRRVAGELFF. CDR3 bases: TGTGCCAGCAGCGCGAATAGCGGGGGGTCACGGCGGGTGGCCGGGGAGCTGTTTTTT. Full variable domain (remainder filled in from reference TRBV9 and TRBJ2-2): DSGVTQTPKHLITATGQRVTLRCSPRSGDLSVYWYQQSLDQGLQFLIQYYNGEERAKGNILERFSAQQFPDLHSELNLSSLELGDSALYFCASSANSGGSRRVAGELFFGEGSRLTVL.

This rearrangement joins TRBV7-9 to TRBJ1-1; maybe TRBD1 (6 bases). Trimming took 5 bases from V and 4 from J, leaving 11 bases between them. From germline, CDR1 is SEHNR and CDR2 FQNEAQ (reference sequence). This CDR3 has 13 residues. The CDR3 loop reads CASSPVGGTEAFF. The DNA of the CDR3 is TGTGCCAGCAGCCCCGTAGGGGGCACTGAAGCTTTCTTT.

The chain employs TRBV30 and TRBJ1-1; possibly TRBD1 for D (6 bases). The V and J ends lost 8 bases and 4 bases respectively, with 17 bases between them. The CDR3 runs 13 residues. CDR1 is GTSNPN and CDR2 is SVGIG in the germline V gene (reference sequence). CDR3 residues: CAQSGGRGTEAFF. In nucleotides, the CDR3 is TGTGCCCAGAGCGGGGGGCGGGGCACTGAAGCTTTCTTT.

This clone occurred once. V usage is TRBV30 and J usage is TRBJ2-3; D not certain. This CDR3 has 15 amino acids. Germline CDR1 GTSNPN, CDR2 SVGIG (reference sequence). The V and J ends lost 1 base and 2 bases respectively, with 13 bases between them. This CDR3 is CAWSEVGGLTDTQYF. In DNA form, the CDR3 reads TGTGCCTGGAGTGAGGTAGGCGGTCTCACAGATACGCAGTATTTT.

The V gene is TRBV27, the J gene TRBJ2-3, with TRBD2 as a possible D gene (7 bases). The CDR3 is 13 residues long. Trimming cost V 5 bases and J 4 bases, with 10 bases left between them. In germline, CDR1 is MNHEY, CDR2 SMNVEV (reference sequence). The CDR3 region is CASSQGGADTQYF. Written as DNA, the CDR3 is TGTGCCAGCAGTCAAGGGGGGGCAGATACGCAGTATTTT.

The sample holds a few counts of this clone. The chain is built from TRBV2 and TRBJ2-3; 11 positions agree with TRBD2. CDR1 and CDR2 (germline): SNHLY, FYNNEI. CDR3 length equals 16 residues. Germline trimming cut 7 bases from V and 1 base from J; bases unmatched to any gene: 7. CDR3 region: CASKPSGGSRTDTQYF. In DNA form, the CDR3 reads TGTGCCAGCAAGCCTAGCGGGGGGTCACGCACAGATACGCAGTATTTT. Full variable domain (remainder filled in from reference TRBV2 and TRBJ2-3): EPEVTQTPSHQVTQMGQEVILRCVPISNHLYFYWYRQILGQKVEFLVSFYNNEISEKSEIFDDQFSVERPDGSNFTLKIRSTKLEDSAMYFCASKPSGGSRTDTQYFGPGTRLTVL.

This chain links TRBV4-3 with TRBJ1-2; 9 nucleotides agree with TRBD1. The CDR3 runs to 16 residues. In germline, CDR1 is LGHNA, CDR2 YSLEER. J was trimmed by 7 bases and V by 1 base; bases with no gene match: 10. The CDR3 DNA follows: TGCGCCAGCAGCCAAGTGGTCGGGGACAGGGCTTTTGGCTACACCTTC. Translating it yields CASSQVVGDRAFGYTF.

V is TRBV18 and J is TRBJ2-2, with TRBD2 identical over 11 bases. The V gene's germline CDR1 is KGHSH and CDR2 LQKENI. The CDR3 covers 17 residues. The V and J ends lost 0 bases and 5 bases, in that order; junction bases with no gene match: 5. This CDR3 is CASSPPLAGGLTGELFF. In DNA, the CDR3 is TGTGCCAGCTCACCACCCCTAGCGGGGGGATTGACCGGGGAGCTGTTTTTT.